Below are 19 T cell receptor beta chains sequenced from a single sample in a study of PD-1 blockade in mismatch repair-deficient tumors. Data came from immunoSEQ multiplex PCR; TCRdb stores just in-frame clones and leaves some out. This table has about 110,000 clones, about 74% appearing once. Sequenced material: peripheral blood, taken 60 to 65 weeks after starting pembrolizumab. These receptors all stem from an adult with mismatch repair-deficient cancer.

The rearrangement joins TRBV19 to TRBJ1-5; TRBD1 matches at 8 bases. Losses at the gene ends were 5 bases for V and 6 bases for J; bases not matched to a gene: 9. Germline-derived CDR1 and CDR2 are LNHDA and SQIVND (reference sequence). This CDR3 is built from 15 residues. CDR3 DNA sequence: TGTGCCAGTAGTGGGGACAGGACCTTGGGTCAGCCCCAGCATTTT. As protein: CASSGDRTLGQPQHF.

The V and J genes are TRBV14 and TRBJ2-7, with D uncertain. Germline V gene lookup returns CDR1 SGHDN and CDR2 FVKESK. The CDR3 has 14 residues. V lost 1 base and J lost 3, with 10 bases in between. The CDR3 loop reads CASSQGRIYYEQYF. CDR3 nucleotide sequence: TGTGCCAGCAGCCAAGGACGCATCTACTACGAGCAGTACTTC.

The V call is TRBV7-8, the J call TRBJ2-7, with 7 bases aligning to TRBD2. Germline CDR1 reads SGHVS; CDR2 reads FQNEAQ. The CDR3 sequence is 16 residues long. V shed 0 bases and J 6 bases; nucleotides not matched to a gene: 11. CDR3 sequence: CASSLAEAAGFFEQYF. Written as DNA, the CDR3 is TGTGCCAGCAGCTTAGCCGAAGCAGCGGGATTTTTCGAGCAGTACTTC.

By its share, this clone is medium-sized (0.01 to 0.1%). The V call is TRBV6-4, the J call TRBJ2-1; possibly TRBD2 for D (7 bases). CDR1 and CDR2 (germline): MRHNA, SNTAGT. The V end was cut by 3 bases, the J end by 5 bases, with 17 bases between. CDR3 length: 16 residues. CDR3: CASSEASGGGDNEQFF. In DNA form, the CDR3 reads TGTGCCAGCAGTGAAGCTAGCGGAGGGGGGGACAATGAGCAGTTCTTC.

The chain employs TRBV7-9 and TRBJ2-5; no firm D call. The germline V gene encodes CDR1 SEHNR and CDR2 FQNEAQ (reference sequence). V was clipped by 2 bases and J by 4 bases, with 14 bases between them. The CDR3 is made up of 15 amino acids. The chain's CDR3 is CASSLKWAGLETQYF. The DNA of the CDR3 is TGTGCCAGCAGCTTAAAATGGGCAGGCTTAGAGACCCAGTACTTC.

Comment on this clone: The same CDR3 arises from other DNA sequences in this sample as well. V and J are TRBV10-3 and TRBJ1-5; unclear D gene. This CDR3 has 14 amino acids. The germline V gene encodes CDR1 ENHRY and CDR2 SYGVKD. V was cut by 2 bases and J by 2 bases, with 7 bases left in between. The CDR3 region has the DNA TGTGCCATCAGTGAGAACGGGGGCAATCAGCCCCAGCATTTT. Protein sequence: CAISENGGNQPQHF.

The chain uses TRBV15 and TRBJ2-3; D is tentatively TRBD1 or TRBD2 (5 bases each). The length of the CDR3 is 13 residues. The V gene lost 3 bases and the J gene lost 3 bases, with 7 bases spanning the gap. Germline values: CDR1 LNHNV, CDR2 YYDKDF (reference sequence). The CDR3 DNA sequence: TGTGCCACCAGCAGTGGGGGTACAGATACGCAGTATTTT. This encodes CATSSGGTDTQYF. The entire variable domain, with the rest obtained from reference TRBV15 and TRBJ2-3, is as follows: DAMVIQNPRYQVTQFGKPVTLSCSQTLNHNVMYWYQQKSSQAPKLLFHYYDKDFNNEADTPDNFQSRRPNTSFCFLDIRSPGLGDTAMYLCATSSGGTDTQYFGPGTRLTVL.

The rearrangement uses TRBV6-5 and TRBJ1-3; 8 bases map to TRBD1. With V trimmed by 4 bases and J by 1 base, 3 bases remained unmatched. Germline CDR1 and CDR2: MNHEY and SVGAGI. This CDR3 contains 15 residues. This CDR3 is CASSLGQASGNTIYF. Here the CDR3 DNA reads TGTGCCAGCAGTTTGGGACAGGCATCTGGAAACACCATATATTTT.

CDR3 nucleotide sequence: TGCGCCAGCAGCATAGGGACAGTTCAAGAGACCCAGTACTTC. Amino acid sequence: CASSIGTVQETQYF. The V and J genes are TRBV5-1 and TRBJ2-5; 7 nucleotides line up with TRBD1. The CDR3 runs 14 residues. CDR1 SGHRS and CDR2 YFSETQ come from the germline V gene. Germline trimming cut 4 bases from V and 2 bases from J; bases unmatched to any gene: 5.

This clone was counted between two and nine times. The CDR3 bases are TGTGCCAGCAGTTACTCGGGACATCCCGAGCAGTACTTC. The encoded protein is CASSYSGHPEQYF. The chain uses TRBV6-5 and TRBJ2-7, with D possibly matching TRBD1 (6 bases). The germline V and J ends were trimmed by 0 bases and 6 bases, with 9 bases remaining between them. Germline V CDR1 and CDR2: MNHEY, SVGAGI. There are 13 residues in the CDR3.

This clone was observed a handful of times. CDR3 residues: CASSQDATSGSEQYF. The CDR3 DNA is TGCGCCAGCAGCCAAGATGCGACTAGCGGGAGCGAGCAGTACTTC. The chain carries TRBV4-3 and TRBJ2-7, with 12 bases fitting TRBD2. The V and J ends lost 0 bases and 6 bases, in that order; junction bases with no gene match: 3. Germline CDR1 LGHNA, CDR2 YSLEER. This CDR3 is built from 15 residues.

The table lists this clone with a few counts. This rearrangement joins TRBV5-6 to TRBJ1-5, with D uncertain. This CDR3 is built from 12 residues. V lost 4 bases, J lost 2 bases, and 4 bases lay in between. Germline assignment: CDR1 SGHDT and CDR2 YYEEEE. For the CDR3, the DNA is TGTGCCAGCAGCGATCGCAATCAGCCCCAGCATTTT. Its protein product is CASSDRNQPQHF.

This clone was seen only once. V usage is TRBV7-3 and J usage is TRBJ2-2; D ambiguous. Germline V gives CDR1 SGHTA, CDR2 FQGTGA. Trimming removed 4 bases at V and 0 bases at J, with 12 bases between. The CDR3 totals 16 residues. As DNA, the CDR3 is TGTGCCAGCAGCTCTAGACCCCTCGCGAACACCGGGGAGCTGTTTTTT. Its protein product is CASSSRPLANTGELFF.

The sample holds one count of this clone. V is TRBV5-6 and J is TRBJ2-7, with TRBD2 matching over 13 bases. Unmatched junction bases numbered 7, after V lost 3 bases and J lost 4 bases. CDR3 length equals 16 residues. Germline assignment: CDR1 SGHDT and CDR2 YYEEEE. The CDR3, as DNA: TGTGCCAGCAGCTCCCCCGCGACTAGCGGGAGGTACGAGCAGTACTTC. Translated: CASSSPATSGRYEQYF.

The chain couples TRBV6-5 to TRBJ1-2, with no clear D. This CDR3 comprises 16 residues. The germline V and J ends were trimmed by 0 bases and 4 bases, with 15 bases remaining between them. CDR1 and CDR2 (germline): MNHEY, SVGAGI. CDR3 DNA sequence: TGTGCCAGCAGTTACTCAGTTGGGGTTGGAAGCTATGGCTACACCTTC. Translated: CASSYSVGVGSYGYTF.

The chain joins TRBV7-3 to TRBJ1-1, with D possibly TRBD1 on 5 matching bases. Between the trimmed V and J ends, which lost 2 bases and 5 bases, there was a span of 12 bases. Germline V CDR1 and CDR2: SGHTA, FQGTGA. The length of the CDR3 is 14 residues. In DNA form, the CDR3 reads TGTGCCAGCAGCTTATCCCCCGGGGGGACTGAAGCTTTCTTT. Amino acids: CASSLSPGGTEAFF.

This clone was counted only a few times. The gene calls are TRBV6-1 and TRBJ2-7; 7 positions agree with TRBD1. V shed 6 bases and J 7 bases; nucleotides not matched to a gene: 9. Germline values: CDR1 MNHNS, CDR2 SASEGT. The length of the CDR3 is 13 residues. The CDR3 reads CASRGQSVFEQYF. In DNA, the CDR3 is TGTGCCAGCAGGGGACAGAGTGTCTTTGAGCAGTACTTC.

The V and J genes are TRBV6-1 and TRBJ2-1, with 9 bases lining up with TRBD1. The CDR3 spans 14 residues. The junction had 1 base not matched to a gene; V was cut back by 3 bases and J by 4 bases. The germline V gene encodes CDR1 MNHNS and CDR2 SASEGT. CDR3 region: CASSDGTGYNEQFF. The CDR3 coding sequence is TGTGCCAGCAGTGACGGGACAGGGTACAATGAGCAGTTCTTC.

The chain joins TRBV5-4 to TRBJ1-1, with a weak D call TRBD1 (6 bases). This CDR3 comprises 15 residues. CDR1 and CDR2 from the germline V gene are SGHNT and YYREEE (reference sequence). Trimming pared 0 bases from V and 5 bases from J, leaving 14 bases between. CDR3 amino acids: CASSLDQGRRTEAFF. The CDR3 DNA reads as TGTGCCAGCAGCTTGGATCAGGGGCGAAGGACTGAAGCTTTCTTT. Drawing the rest from reference TRBV5-4 and TRBJ1-1, the complete variable domain is ETGVTQSPTHLIKTRGQQVTLRCSSQSGHNTVSWYQQALGQGPQFIFQYYREEENGRGNFPPRFSGLQFPNYSSELNVNALELDDSALYLCASSLDQGRRTEAFFGQGTRLTVV.